Listed below are T cell receptor beta chains from one sample, sequenced in a study of blood T cell repertoires in COVID-19. Here immunoSEQ multiplex PCR was the method, and the copy in TCRdb shows in-frame clones only, minus some. The top ten clones hold more than 1.5% of a sample with tens of thousands of clones, 90% of them seen once. What was sequenced was peripheral blood. The receptors stem from a man aged 55 to 69 with acute or convalescent COVID-19. Both conserved end residues are part of each CDR3. D genes are given only for firm matches. Some rows have no size entry. The others give once, few or many, or a class for an expanded clone.

CDR3aa	CDR3nt	abundance	j_gene	d_gene	v_gene
CASSQGRGTDTQYF	TGTGCCAGCAGCCAGGGGAGGGGGACAGATACGCAGTATTTT	.	TRBJ2-3	.	TRBV3-1/TRBV3-2
CATSDRTGGATDTQYF	TGTGCCACCAGTGATCGGACAGGGGGCGCGACAGATACGCAGTATTTT	once	TRBJ2-3	TRBD1	TRBV24-1
CASSQVGQFANSPLHF	TGTGCCAGCAGCCAAGTGGGACAGTTTGCTAATTCACCCCTCCACTTT	.	TRBJ1-6	TRBD1	TRBV14
CASSVYSANTGELFF	TGTGCCAGCTCCGTATACTCCGCGAACACCGGGGAGCTGTTTTTT	.	TRBJ2-2	.	TRBV18
CASSGRSTEAFF	TGTGCCAGCAGCGGGCGGAGCACTGAAGCTTTCTTT	.	TRBJ1-1	.	TRBV9
CASSPYTSGNYEQYF	TGTGCCAGCAGCCCATACACTAGCGGGAACTACGAGCAGTACTTC	.	TRBJ2-7	TRBD2	TRBV25-1
CASATGPREKLFF	TGTGCCAGCGCGACAGGGCCCAGGGAAAAACTGTTTTTT	.	TRBJ1-4	TRBD1	TRBV6-6
CASSSTGVGEQFF	TGTGCCAGCAGCTCAACAGGGGTTGGTGAGCAGTTCTTC	.	TRBJ2-1	TRBD1	TRBV7-2
CAWNRDRQETQYF	TGTGCCTGGAACCGGGACAGGCAAGAGACCCAGTACTTC	once	TRBJ2-5	TRBD1	TRBV30
CASSLSRGGAGDTQYF	TGTGCCAGCAGCTTGTCCCGGGGGGGCGCGGGAGATACGCAGTATTTT	.	TRBJ2-3	TRBD2	TRBV5-4
CASSSRLAGVQETQYF	TGTGCCAGCAGCAGCCGACTAGCGGGAGTGCAAGAGACCCAGTACTTC	.	TRBJ2-5	.	TRBV21-1
CASSIVAGPYEQYF	TGTGCCAGTAGTATAGTGGCAGGGCCCTACGAGCAGTACTTC	.	TRBJ2-7	.	TRBV19
CASQSSGRANGELFF	TGTGCCAGCCAGTCAAGCGGGAGGGCCAACGGGGAGCTGTTTTTT	.	TRBJ2-2	TRBD2	TRBV28
CASSQGTRGLFGNEQFF	TGCGCCAGCAGCCAAGGGACCAGGGGGCTTTTCGGCAATGAGCAGTTCTTC	.	TRBJ2-1	TRBD1	TRBV4-1
CASSLVEGDSYEQYF	TGTGCCAGCAGCTTAGTTGAGGGGGACAGTTACGAGCAGTACTTC	few	TRBJ2-7	TRBD1	TRBV7-2
CASNDRSTTYEQYF	TGTGCCAGCAACGACAGGTCGACTACCTACGAGCAGTACTTC	.	TRBJ2-7	.	TRBV6-5
CASSLDTGYSGNTIYF	TGCGCCAGCAGCCTGGATACAGGGTACTCTGGAAACACCATATATTTT	once	TRBJ1-3	.	TRBV5-1
CASSEGGGYGYTF	TGCGCCAGCAGTGAGGGGGGCGGCTATGGCTACACCTTC	.	TRBJ1-2	.	TRBV10-2
CASSQDRTSGRAADTQYF	TGCGCCAGCAGCCAAGATAGGACTAGCGGGAGGGCCGCAGATACGCAGTATTTT	.	TRBJ2-3	TRBD2	TRBV4-1
CASSLSGRKEQFF	TGTGCCAGCTCCCTTAGCGGGAGAAAGGAGCAGTTCTTC	.	TRBJ2-1	TRBD2	TRBV7-3
CASSTTGIGYDEQFF	TGTGCCAGCAGCACCACAGGGATCGGCTACGATGAGCAGTTCTTC	.	TRBJ2-1	.	TRBV7-3
CASSQDISGGTSPGGNQPQHF	TGTGCCAGCAGCCAAGACATTTCTGGGGGGACCTCACCGGGCGGCAATCAGCCCCAGCATTTT	few	TRBJ1-5	.	TRBV4-2
CASSSSASGRSSYEQYF	TGCGCCAGCAGCTCCTCGGCTAGCGGGAGGAGCTCCTACGAGCAGTACTTC	.	TRBJ2-7	TRBD2	TRBV5-1
CASTLGQGGLNEQFF	TGTGCCAGCACATTGGGACAGGGAGGTTTGAATGAGCAGTTCTTC	.	TRBJ2-1	TRBD1	TRBV2
CASSQETSGAREQYF	TGCGCCAGCAGCCAAGAAACTAGCGGGGCCCGCGAGCAGTACTTC	.	TRBJ2-7	TRBD2	TRBV4-3
CASSQSRGFNNEQFF	TGTGCCAGCAGCCAGTCCCGGGGGTTCAACAATGAGCAGTTCTTC	.	TRBJ2-1	.	TRBV3-1/TRBV3-2
CASSYPGTGWPSGPGQETQYF	TGTGCCAGCAGTTACCCCGGGACAGGGTGGCCCTCGGGTCCGGGCCAAGAGACCCAGTACTTC	few	TRBJ2-5	TRBD1	TRBV6-2/TRBV6-3
CASSPRTDYNEQFF	TGTGCCAGCAGCCCACGTACAGATTACAATGAGCAGTTCTTC	.	TRBJ2-1	.	TRBV7-8
CASSPADSYNSPLHF	TGTGCCAGCTCACCGGCGGATTCTTATAATTCACCCCTCCACTTT	.	TRBJ1-6	.	TRBV18